The source of this TCR beta chain is a study of molecular identifiers for immune sequencing clone quantification (dated by TCRdb to between 2017 and 2018). The study in broad terms: For a replicate experiment, the RNA from either approximately 20,000 or 98,000 naive CD8 T cells was divided into five aliquots, and four of those aliquots went on to sequencing. CD8 T cells were used in a methods study to benchmark molecular-identifier clustering-based TCR repertoire sequencing (MIDCIRS) and TCR RNA copy counting. What the research found in general, with its limitations: The sizes of highly expanded clones could end up underestimated when identical TCR molecules share a barcode. When barcode sub-clustering was omitted, TCR diversity was inflated by chimeric consensus sequences, with chimeras reaching as high as 47%. In CMV-specific effector cells, over 97% of molecules were held by clones above 20 RNA copies, whereas under 1% of molecules were held by such clones in naive cells. A single cell's worth of spiked-in Jurkat TCR RNA was reported detectable even among 750,000 to 1,000,000 naive CD8 T cells. Naive libraries contained spiked-in Jurkat TCR RNA (roughly 10 copies' worth), which is not part of the donor repertoire. About 2.9 recovered TCR RNA copies per cell were obtained by modeling, versus about 9.7 by digital PCR, implying a capture efficiency of 25% to 30%.

Libraries of naive CD8 T cells were generated from about 19,000 to 1,100,000 sorted cells, with 10%, 30% or 50% of the purified RNA used. Naive CD8 T cells were FACS-sorted as CD8+CD4-CCR7+CD45RA+ on a BD FACSAria II into RLT Plus buffer. To test detection sensitivity, Jurkat RNA equivalent to approximately ten TCR copies was spiked into samples of roughly 18,000-1,100,000 naive CD8 T cells. Enrichment of CD8 T cells was done with RosetteSep CD8+ T Cell Enrichment Cocktail plus Ficoll-Paque, and ACK red cell lysis came afterward. This clonotype was picked up a small number of times. Its antigen is unknown. At one end, the junction sequence differs from germline, possibly due to a read error. Receptor libraries were prepared by PCR. Sequencing instrument: NextSeq 500. Bulk TCR libraries were made following a previously described method, with the TCR primers given in Table S5. Total RNA was purified with the Qiagen AllPrep DNA/RNA kit. Before analysis, reads from multiple sequencing runs of the same library were pooled. In the source study's methods: Reads were retained only if the reads had an exact TCR constant sequence, and the retained reads were trimmed to 150 nt and grouped according to their 12-nt molecular barcodes. Reads within each barcode group were sub-clustered using a 15% Levenshtein threshold, and quality-weighted consensus sequences were constructed for each RNA molecule. Non-functional sequences were removed, as were lower-count sequences one edit away from another. On the basis of fitting two negative binomial distributions, barcode sub-clusters with fewer than 20% of the maximum read count were discarded. In TCRdb, the public reads were trimmed at Q25 with fastp and aligned with MiXCR, with productive beta chains retained. Rows matching on CDR3 protein sequence are summarized as one entry with the most common DNA and genes. The V and J calls and clone size are TCRdb's, not the authors'. Across this sample there are more than 450,000 distinct CDR3 sequences, with around 25% seen only once. Clones ranked in the top ten supply around 0.76% of the sample.

The CDR3 starts with the cysteine, ends with the phenylalanine, and has 13 residues. Only the CDR3 DNA stays, 39 bases, in frame from base 1. CDR1 and CDR2 are read off the germline V gene as ENHRY and SYGVKD. Here the chain combines TRBV10-3 and TRBJ1-3; TRBD1 is possibly the D segment (5 matching bases). This clonotype originated in a human donor in good health. Some libraries in this study had Jurkat cell RNA spiked in. Sample: naive CD8+ T cells from blood, with Jurkat cell RNA spiked in. Explained via the paper, the cell subset or site label denotes: FACS-sorted CD8+CD4-CCR7+CD45RA+ naive T cells. The DNA is as follows: TGTGCCATCGCCAGGGTCTCTGGAAACACCATGTATTTT. Its protein product is CAIARVSGNTMYF.